These 10 T cell receptor beta chains were sequenced from one sample in a study of monozygotic twins with inflammatory bowel disease. TCRdb re-called the 5' RACE reads; every CDR3 protein appears as one record, without DNA. In all, the sample yields approximately 200,000 distinct CDR3 sequences. Specimen: blood. These receptors were taken from a human donor with ulcerative colitis or Crohn's disease, or a healthy co-twin of an affected twin (not recorded which).

J is TRBJ1-1 and V is TRBV5-1; TCRdb selects TRBD1, and the lack of DNA leaves this call unchecked. Germline V gives CDR1 SGHRS, CDR2 YFSETQ. The CDR3 sequence is 18 residues long. CDR3 in amino acids: CASSNTGTEGFRNTEAFF.

The chain is built from TRBV9 and TRBJ2-1; TCRdb's D call of TRBD1 is untestable without DNA. CDR3 length equals 16 residues. From germline, CDR1 is SGDLS and CDR2 YYNGEE. This chain's CDR3 is CASSEAEGGAWGEQFF.

CDR3 protein: CASSLSLSETQYF. The gene calls are TRBV5-1 and TRBJ2-5. There are 13 residues in the CDR3. The germline V gene encodes CDR1 SGHRS and CDR2 YFSETQ.

The chain recombines TRBV19 with TRBJ1-3. Germline CDR1 is LNHDA and CDR2 is SQIVND (reference sequence). CDR3 length: 11 residues. CDR3 sequence: CASSKTDTIYF.

Here the CDR3 reads CSARDKQAVNTEAFF. The chain employs TRBV20-1 and TRBJ1-1; TCRdb lists TRBD1, though no DNA is available to test this call. The CDR3 extends over 15 amino acids. CDR1 is DFQATT, CDR2 SNEGSKA, per germline (reference sequence).

The chain carries TRBV12-3 or TRBV12-4 and TRBJ2-1; TCRdb calls TRBD1, which cannot be checked without DNA. The CDR3 length is 14 residues. CDR3 residues: CASSTRDRYNEQFF.

J is TRBJ2-3 and V is TRBV6-1; TCRdb reports TRBD2, a call that lacks DNA to check it against. The CDR3 consists of 17 residues. Germline CDR1 reads MNHNS; CDR2 reads SASEGT. Here the CDR3 reads CATSGLAGALSTDTQYF.

V and J are TRBV2 and TRBJ2-7; TCRdb's D gene call, TRBD1, goes unchecked for lack of DNA. Germline V gene sequence: CDR1 SNHLY, CDR2 FYNNEI. The length of the CDR3 is 14 residues. CDR3 loop: CASSEETGFYEQYF.

The chain uses TRBV20-1 and TRBJ1-5. The CDR3 loop spans 14 amino acids. Germline values: CDR1 DFQATT, CDR2 SNEGSKA (reference sequence). The CDR3 spells CSARGTTSNQPQHF.

The J gene is TRBJ2-1, the V gene TRBV18; TCRdb proposes TRBD2, but this gene call is untestable without DNA. The CDR3 is 16 residues long. Germline CDR1 KGHSH, CDR2 LQKENI. CDR3 protein: CASFGTSGSYYNEQFF. Based on the CDR3 plus reference TRBV18 and TRBJ2-1, the full variable domain is NAGVMQNPRHLVRRRGQEARLRCSPMKGHSHVYWYRQLPEEGLKFMVYLQKENIIDESGMPKERFSAEFPKEGPSILRIQQVVRGDSAAYFCASFGTSGSYYNEQFFGPGTRLTVL.